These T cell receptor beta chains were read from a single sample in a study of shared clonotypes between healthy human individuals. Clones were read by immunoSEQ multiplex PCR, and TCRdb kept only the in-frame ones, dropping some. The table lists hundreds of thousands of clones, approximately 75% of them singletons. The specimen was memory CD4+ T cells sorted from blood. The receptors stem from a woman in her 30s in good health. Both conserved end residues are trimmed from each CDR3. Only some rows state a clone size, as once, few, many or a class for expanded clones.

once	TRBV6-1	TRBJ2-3	ASRGRVTDTQY
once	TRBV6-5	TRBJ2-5	ASSYSTPAFQETQY
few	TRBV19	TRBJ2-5	ASSRQGGETQY
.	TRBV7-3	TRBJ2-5	ASSLGYQETQY
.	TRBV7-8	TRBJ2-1	ASSPRRASYNEQF
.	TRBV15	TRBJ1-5	ATCRDRGNQPQH
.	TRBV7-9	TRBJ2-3	ASSLNGVSTDTQY
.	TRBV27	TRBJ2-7	ASTSGGHEQY
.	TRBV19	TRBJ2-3	ASSIDGTDTQY
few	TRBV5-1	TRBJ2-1	ASSAASGAYNEQF
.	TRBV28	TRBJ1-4	ASSSGTENEKLF
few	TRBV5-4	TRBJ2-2	ASSLGVAGVVTGELF
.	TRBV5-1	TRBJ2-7	ASSLRASLAGVSDEQY
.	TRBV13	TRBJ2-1	ASSQWTSGSPDEQF
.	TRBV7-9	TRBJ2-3	ASSSTLRSTDTQY
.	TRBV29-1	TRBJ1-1	SVEQAGQYTEAF
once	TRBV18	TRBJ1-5	ASSPLEGEPQH
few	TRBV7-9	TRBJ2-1	ASSSAGGRGNEQF
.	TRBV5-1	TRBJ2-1	ASSLEAEPYNEQF
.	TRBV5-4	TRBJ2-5	ASSSGLDLETQY
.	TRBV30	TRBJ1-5	AWSVRDSSNQPQH
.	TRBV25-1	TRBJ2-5	ASSVSETQY
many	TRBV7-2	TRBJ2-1	ASSFPPRGEQF
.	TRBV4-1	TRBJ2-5	ASSLGSPLETQY
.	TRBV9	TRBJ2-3	ASSERGVALRPTDTQY
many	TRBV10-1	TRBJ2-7	ASSEVGVLEQY
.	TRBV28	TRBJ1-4	ASSPFNEKLF
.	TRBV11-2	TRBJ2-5	ASSYRTSGQETQY
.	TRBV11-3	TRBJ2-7	ASSVGPPSSYEQY
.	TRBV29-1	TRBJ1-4	SVGTNEKLF
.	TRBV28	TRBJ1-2	ASSLGGTGNYGYT
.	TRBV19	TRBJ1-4	ASNRGDNEKLF
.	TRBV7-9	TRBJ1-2	ASSHTPGQGVDNYGYT
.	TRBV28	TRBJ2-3	ASSPGTSGIPDTQY
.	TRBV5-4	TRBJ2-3	ASSLAGQGTDTQY